Each of the 28 T cell receptor beta chains below was sequenced from the same sample in a study of blood T cell repertoires in COVID-19. Some clones are missing from TCRdb's copy, which holds only in-frame ones; the method was immunoSEQ multiplex PCR. Counted here are about 480,000 clones, roughly 90% occurring once; the ten biggest clones make up 4.3%. The sample comprised peripheral blood. The receptor set was obtained from a woman in her 30s with acute or convalescent COVID-19.

The rearrangement joins TRBV10-1 to TRBJ1-1; D is unclear. V was pared by 8 bases and J by 1 base, with 5 bases between. The CDR3 runs 11 residues. The germline CDR1 and CDR2 sequences are WNHNN and SYGVQD (reference sequence). In DNA, the CDR3 is TGCGCCAGCCTCAGGAACACTGAAGCTTTCTTT. This gives the protein CASLRNTEAFF.

The chain has TRBV29-1 and TRBJ2-2; D call uncertain. This CDR3 region has 12 residues. V lost 7 bases and J 2 bases, leaving 8 bases between the germline ends. CDR1 SQVTM and CDR2 ANQGSEA come from the germline V gene. The CDR3 reads CSAPSNTGELFF. The CDR3 coding sequence is TGCAGCGCGCCGAGTAACACCGGGGAGCTGTTTTTT.

This chain uses TRBV2 with TRBJ2-3; D is undetermined. V lost 2 bases, J lost 7 bases, and 19 bases lay in between. The germline V gene has CDR1 SNHLY and CDR2 FYNNEI. This CDR3 spans 16 amino acids. Written as DNA, the CDR3 is TGTGCCAGCAGTGAATCCGCACTCCCATTTGATCATACGCAGTATTTT. Amino acids: CASSESALPFDHTQYF.

This clone was seen only once. This chain uses TRBV11-2 with TRBJ2-7; possible D gene TRBD1, 5 bases. The CDR3 consists of 13 residues. Looked up from germline, CDR1 is SGHAT and CDR2 is FQNNGV. Trimming stripped 1 base from V and 4 bases from J, with 8 bases between. The chain's CDR3 is CASSLGQLYEQYF. CDR3 coding DNA: TGTGCCAGCAGCTTAGGACAGCTATACGAGCAGTACTTC.

V and J are TRBV6-6 and TRBJ2-3; D is possibly TRBD1 (6 bases). The V and J ends lost 4 bases and 12 bases respectively, with 14 bases between them. Germline V gene lookup returns CDR1 MNHNY and CDR2 SVGAGI (reference sequence). CDR3 size: 12 residues. The CDR3 sequence: CASSSHRDTQYF. The CDR3 DNA reads TGTGCCAGCAGTTCGCACCGGGACACACAGTATTTT.

The chain links TRBV11-3 to TRBJ2-3, with a weak D call TRBD2 (6 bases). The CDR3 consists of 15 residues. CDR1 and CDR2 from the germline V gene are SGHNT and YENEEA. Trimming pared 3 bases from V and 0 bases from J, leaving 10 bases between. In DNA, the CDR3 is TGTGCCAGCAGCTTTGCTGGGGGGAGCACAGATACGCAGTATTTT. Translated, it gives CASSFAGGSTDTQYF.

The chain combines TRBV10-1 with TRBJ2-7; tentative D call: TRBD2 (6 bases). Germline CDR1 and CDR2: WNHNN and SYGVQD (reference sequence). This CDR3 region has 16 residues. V was trimmed by 7 bases and J by 5 bases, leaving 24 bases between them. The CDR3 DNA reads as TGCGCCAGCAACGACGGGGGTCAGGTTGGGTTCCACGAGCAGTACTTC. Translated: CASNDGGQVGFHEQYF.

The V call is TRBV7-6, the J call TRBJ2-3; TRBD1 agrees at 7 bases. The germline gives CDR1 SGHVS, CDR2 FNYEAQ. The length of the CDR3 is 15 residues. Germline trimming cut 7 bases from V and 0 bases from J; bases unmatched to any gene: 7. The CDR3 nucleotides read TGTGCCAGCACCGCCGGGACAGCGAGCACAGATACGCAGTATTTT. The encoded protein is CASTAGTASTDTQYF.

The chain has TRBV5-1 and TRBJ2-5; D unclear. V lost 4 bases, J lost 1 base, and 8 bases lay in between. The CDR3 consists of 13 residues. Germline CDR1 SGHRS, CDR2 YFSETQ. In DNA form, the CDR3 reads TGCGCCAGCAGCATAGACATCCAAGAGACCCAGTACTTC. Translated: CASSIDIQETQYF.

The gene calls are TRBV27 and TRBJ2-6; weak D call: TRBD1 (5 bases). The CDR3 is 18 amino acids. Germline CDR1 reads MNHEY; CDR2 reads SMNVEV (reference sequence). Trimming took off 7 bases at V and 0 bases at J, with 19 bases between the two ends. Here the CDR3 DNA reads TGTGCCAGCACCTTTGAGAGCAGGGCCAGCTCTGGGGCCAACGTCCTGACTTTC. Translation gives CASTFESRASSGANVLTF.

CDR3 nucleotide sequence: TGTGCCAGCACCCGGACCCAGGGGGGTAGGGCTTTCTTT. Protein product: CASTRTQGGRAFF. The J gene is TRBJ1-1, the V gene TRBV28, with 7 bases matching TRBD1. The CDR3 consists of 13 residues. In germline, CDR1 is MDHEN, CDR2 SYDVKM. V shed 7 bases and J 11 bases; nucleotides not matched to a gene: 13.

V usage is TRBV10-1 and J usage is TRBJ1-1; D remains unclear. Between the trimmed V and J ends, which lost 6 bases and 0 bases, there was a span of 8 bases. CDR1 WNHNN and CDR2 SYGVQD come from the germline V gene (reference sequence). This CDR3 spans 13 amino acids. CDR3 coding DNA: TGCGCCAGCAGCAACAGCCTGAACACTGAAGCTTTCTTT. Protein sequence: CASSNSLNTEAFF.

The V call is TRBV19, the J call TRBJ2-1, with 8 bases that match TRBD2. There are 14 residues in the CDR3. Trimming at V came to 5 bases and at J to 7 bases, leaving 7 bases not matched to a gene. Germline loops: CDR1 LNHDA, CDR2 SQIVND (reference sequence). CDR3 loop: CASSPPRGGNEQFF. The CDR3 nucleotides read TGTGCCAGTAGTCCCCCTCGGGGGGGGAATGAGCAGTTCTTC.

The V gene is TRBV5-6, the J gene TRBJ2-1; 7 nucleotides line up with TRBD1. Germline V gene data show CDR1 as SGHDT and CDR2 as YYEEEE. The CDR3 is 14 amino acids. V shed 4 bases and J 9 bases; nucleotides not matched to a gene: 10. CDR3 sequence reads: CASSPQGVWFEQFF. The DNA of the CDR3 is TGTGCCAGCAGCCCCCAGGGGGTATGGTTTGAGCAGTTCTTC. The full variable domain, in which reference TRBV5-6 and TRBJ2-1 provide the parts outside the CDR3, is DAGVTQSPTHLIKTRGQQVTLRCSPKSGHDTVSWYQQALGQGPQFIFQYYEEEERQRGNFPDRFSGHQFPNYSSELNVNALLLGDSALYLCASSPQGVWFEQFFGPGTRLTVL.

The chain recombines TRBV21-1 with TRBJ1-1; no DNA check was done on the table's D call, TRBD1. TRBV21-1 is an annotated pseudogene. The CDR3 loop spans 13 amino acids. CDR3 sequence reads: CASSIQGNTEAFF. The CDR3 nucleotides read TGTGCCAGCAGCATACAGGGAAACACTGAAGCTTTCTTT.

The chain carries TRBV15 and TRBJ1-1; D remains ambiguous. V was clipped by 4 bases and J by 1 base, with 4 bases between them. The CDR3 spans 12 residues. In germline, CDR1 is LNHNV, CDR2 YYDKDF (reference sequence). CDR3 DNA sequence: TGTGCCACCAGCACCAGGAACACTGAAGCTTTCTTT. Its translation is CATSTRNTEAFF.

This chain uses TRBV18 with TRBJ1-6; D is unclear. The ends were cut back, 3 bases at V and 10 bases at J, with 10 bases in the middle. In germline, CDR1 is KGHSH, CDR2 LQKENI. This CDR3 is built from 13 residues. CDR3 coding DNA: TGTGCCAGCTCACCCCGCGAGGAATCACCCCTCCACTTT. Translating gives CASSPREESPLHF.

As to this clone: Distinct nucleotide sequences in the sample also encode this CDR3. The V and J genes are TRBV18 and TRBJ2-5, with D perhaps TRBD2 (5 bases). The CDR3 loop spans 12 amino acids. The V gene lost 3 bases and the J gene lost 5 bases, with 7 bases spanning the gap. The germline gives CDR1 KGHSH, CDR2 LQKENI. CDR3 coding DNA: TGTGCCAGCTCACCTCCGGGGGAGACCCAGTACTTC. It codes for CASSPPGETQYF.

The chain joins TRBV18 to TRBJ1-3, with TRBD1 matching over 7 bases. The germline V gene has CDR1 KGHSH and CDR2 LQKENI. The V segment lost 2 bases and the J segment 1 base; nucleotides outside the gene matches: 2. This CDR3 contains 15 residues. This CDR3 is CASSPGTVSGNTIYF. In DNA, the CDR3 is TGTGCCAGCTCACCAGGGACAGTTTCTGGAAACACCATATATTTT.

The V gene is TRBV28, the J gene TRBJ2-3; tentative D call: TRBD2 (7 bases). Germline CDR1 reads MDHEN; CDR2 reads SYDVKM. The CDR3 covers 14 residues. Trimming removed 8 bases from V and 0 bases from J, with 12 bases in between. The DNA for the CDR3 is TGTGCCAGCGGCGGGGGCCCTAGCACAGATACGCAGTATTTT. It specifies CASGGGPSTDTQYF. Supplemented by reference TRBV28 and TRBJ2-3, the full variable domain reads DVKVTQSSRYLVKRTGEKVFLECVQDMDHENMFWYRQDPGLGLRLIYFSYDVKMKEKGDIPEGYSVSREKKERFSLILESASTNQTSMYLCASGGGPSTDTQYFGPGTRLTVL.

The chain carries TRBV5-1 and TRBJ1-2; 9 nucleotides agree with TRBD1. Germline CDR1 is SGHRS and CDR2 is YFSETQ. The CDR3 covers 15 residues. V trimming: 6 bases; J trimming: 8 bases; junction bases outside the gene matches: 14. The CDR3 loop is CASTPTGGQGKGYTF. The CDR3 DNA is TGCGCCAGCACACCCACTGGGGGACAGGGAAAAGGCTACACCTTC.

The chain joins TRBV5-4 to TRBJ1-1; D gene ambiguous. The CDR3 extends over 15 amino acids. The germline CDR1 and CDR2 sequences are SGHNT and YYREEE (reference sequence). Trimming cost V 4 bases and J 1 base, with 14 bases left between them. For the CDR3, the DNA is TGTGCCAGCAGCCCCAGGAAGTTTAAGAACACTGAAGCTTTCTTT. It codes for CASSPRKFKNTEAFF.

The chain carries TRBV6-5 and TRBJ2-3; D remains unclear. The germline V and J ends were trimmed by 2 bases and 2 bases, with 11 bases remaining between them. There are 15 residues in the CDR3. Germline V lookup: CDR1 MNHEY, CDR2 SVGAGI. CDR3 DNA: TGTGCCAGCAGTTACAGTCGTGGCATCACAGATACGCAGTATTTT. Encoded protein: CASSYSRGITDTQYF.

The V call is TRBV6-5, the J call TRBJ2-7, with 12 bases fitting TRBD2. In germline, CDR1 is MNHEY, CDR2 SVGAGI. The CDR3 runs to 15 residues. The V segment lost 2 bases and the J segment 5 bases; nucleotides outside the gene matches: 4. CDR3 region: CASSYRLAGAHEQYF. The CDR3, as DNA: TGTGCCAGCAGTTACAGACTAGCGGGGGCCCACGAGCAGTACTTC.

The chain links TRBV18 to TRBJ1-1; possible D gene TRBD1, 6 bases. V was shortened by 2 bases and J by 4 bases, with 20 bases between the two germline ends. The V gene's germline CDR1 is KGHSH and CDR2 LQKENI. The CDR3 length is 17 residues. CDR3 DNA: TGTGCCAGCTCACCAGGGATTCTCGGGGGGGCTCGCACTGAAGCTTTCTTT. It encodes CASSPGILGGARTEAFF.

The chain links TRBV18 to TRBJ2-7; TRBD2 matches at 10 bases. The CDR3 has 16 residues. From germline, CDR1 is KGHSH and CDR2 LQKENI. V dropped 0 bases and J dropped 4; count of bases not matched to a gene: 6. This CDR3 is CASSPPQAGGKYEQYF. The CDR3 region has the DNA TGTGCCAGCTCACCACCGCAAGCGGGGGGGAAGTACGAGCAGTACTTC.

The genes are TRBV6-5 and TRBJ2-3, with TRBD1 as a possible D gene (5 bases). The CDR3 contains 14 residues. V shed 5 bases and J shed 2 bases, with 11 bases lying between them. Germline V gene lookup returns CDR1 MNHEY and CDR2 SVGAGI. CDR3 nucleotides: TGTGCCAGCAGTCCCCGACAGATCACAGATACGCAGTATTTT. This translates into CASSPRQITDTQYF.

In this sample, this clone turned up a few times. The rearrangement joins TRBV2 to TRBJ1-1, with D maybe TRBD1 (5 bases). The length of the CDR3 is 14 residues. Germline V gene data show CDR1 as SNHLY and CDR2 as FYNNEI. Deletions cut 7 bases from V and 6 bases from J, with 18 bases between. The CDR3: CASTSLRGKAEAFF. The CDR3 DNA is TGTGCCAGCACCTCCCTAAGGGGAAAGGCTGAAGCTTTCTTT.